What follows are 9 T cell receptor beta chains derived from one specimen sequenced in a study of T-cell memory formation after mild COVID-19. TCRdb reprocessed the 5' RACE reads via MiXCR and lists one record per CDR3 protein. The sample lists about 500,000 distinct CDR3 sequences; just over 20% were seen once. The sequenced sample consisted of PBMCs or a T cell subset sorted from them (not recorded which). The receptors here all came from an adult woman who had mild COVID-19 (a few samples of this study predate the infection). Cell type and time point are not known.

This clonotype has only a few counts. The CDR3 nucleotides are TGTGCCAGCAGTTCCCTAACTGGCGGGAGAAGGGGTGAGCAGTTCTTC. The encoded protein is CASSSLTGGRRGEQFF. V gene TRBV28 combines with J gene TRBJ2-1; 7 bases match TRBD2. The V gene end was trimmed by 4 bases and the J gene end by 9 bases; junction bases not matched to a gene: 15. This CDR3 has 16 residues. Germline CDR1 MDHEN, CDR2 SYDVKM.

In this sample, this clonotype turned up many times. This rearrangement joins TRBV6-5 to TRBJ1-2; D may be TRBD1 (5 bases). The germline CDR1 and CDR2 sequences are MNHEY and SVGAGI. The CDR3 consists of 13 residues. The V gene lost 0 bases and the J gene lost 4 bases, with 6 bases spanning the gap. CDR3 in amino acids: CASSYSGGYGYTF. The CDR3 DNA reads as TGTGCCAGCAGTTACTCGGGGGGCTATGGCTACACCTTC.

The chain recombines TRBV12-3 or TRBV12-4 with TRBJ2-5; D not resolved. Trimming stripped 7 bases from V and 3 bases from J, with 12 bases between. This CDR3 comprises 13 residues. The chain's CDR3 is CASTTFGKETQYF. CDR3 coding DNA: TGTGCCAGCACCACCTTTGGAAAAGAGACCCAGTACTTC.

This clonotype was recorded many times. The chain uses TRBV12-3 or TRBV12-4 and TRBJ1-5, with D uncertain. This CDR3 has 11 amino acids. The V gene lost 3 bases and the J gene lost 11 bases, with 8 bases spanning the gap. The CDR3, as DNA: TGTGCCAGCAGTTTGGGTGAGTCCCAGCATTTT. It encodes CASSLGESQHF.

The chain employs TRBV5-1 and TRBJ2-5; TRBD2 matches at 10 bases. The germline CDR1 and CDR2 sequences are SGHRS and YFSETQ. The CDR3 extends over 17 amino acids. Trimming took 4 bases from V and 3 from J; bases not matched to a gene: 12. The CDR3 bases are TGCGCCAGCAGCCCCAACCCTAGCGGGAGAGGTGAAGAGACCCAGTACTTC. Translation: CASSPNPSGRGEETQYF. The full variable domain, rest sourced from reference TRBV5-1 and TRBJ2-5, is KAGVTQTPRYLIKTRGQQVTLSCSPISGHRSVSWYQQTPGQGLQFLFEYFSETQRNKGNFPGRFSGRQFSNSRSEMNVSTLELGDSALYLCASSPNPSGRGEETQYFGPGTRLLVL.

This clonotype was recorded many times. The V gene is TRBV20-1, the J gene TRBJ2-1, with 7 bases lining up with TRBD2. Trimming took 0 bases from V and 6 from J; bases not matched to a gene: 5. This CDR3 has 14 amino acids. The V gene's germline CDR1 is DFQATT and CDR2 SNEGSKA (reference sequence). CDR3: CSARDSRTSNEQFF. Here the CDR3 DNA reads TGCAGTGCTAGAGATTCCCGGACTAGCAATGAGCAGTTCTTC.

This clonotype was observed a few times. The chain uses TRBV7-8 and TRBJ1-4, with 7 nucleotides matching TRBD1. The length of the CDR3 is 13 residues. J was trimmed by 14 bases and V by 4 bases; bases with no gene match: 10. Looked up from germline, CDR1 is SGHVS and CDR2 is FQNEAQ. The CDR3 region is CASSSLSGGRLFF. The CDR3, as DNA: TGTGCCAGCAGCTCCCTCTCAGGGGGAAGGCTGTTTTTT.

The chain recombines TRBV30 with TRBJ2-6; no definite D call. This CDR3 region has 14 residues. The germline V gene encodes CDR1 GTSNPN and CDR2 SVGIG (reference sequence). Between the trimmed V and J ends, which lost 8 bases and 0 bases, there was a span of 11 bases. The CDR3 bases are TGTGCCCAAGGCCCAGGCTCTGGGGCCAACGTCCTGACTTTC. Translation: CAQGPGSGANVLTF.

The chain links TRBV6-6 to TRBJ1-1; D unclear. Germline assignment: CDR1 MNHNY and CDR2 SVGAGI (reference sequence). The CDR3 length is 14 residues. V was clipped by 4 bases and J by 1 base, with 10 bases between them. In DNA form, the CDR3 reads TGTGCCAGCAGTTCTTCAAACAGGAACACTGAAGCTTTCTTT. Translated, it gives CASSSSNRNTEAFF.